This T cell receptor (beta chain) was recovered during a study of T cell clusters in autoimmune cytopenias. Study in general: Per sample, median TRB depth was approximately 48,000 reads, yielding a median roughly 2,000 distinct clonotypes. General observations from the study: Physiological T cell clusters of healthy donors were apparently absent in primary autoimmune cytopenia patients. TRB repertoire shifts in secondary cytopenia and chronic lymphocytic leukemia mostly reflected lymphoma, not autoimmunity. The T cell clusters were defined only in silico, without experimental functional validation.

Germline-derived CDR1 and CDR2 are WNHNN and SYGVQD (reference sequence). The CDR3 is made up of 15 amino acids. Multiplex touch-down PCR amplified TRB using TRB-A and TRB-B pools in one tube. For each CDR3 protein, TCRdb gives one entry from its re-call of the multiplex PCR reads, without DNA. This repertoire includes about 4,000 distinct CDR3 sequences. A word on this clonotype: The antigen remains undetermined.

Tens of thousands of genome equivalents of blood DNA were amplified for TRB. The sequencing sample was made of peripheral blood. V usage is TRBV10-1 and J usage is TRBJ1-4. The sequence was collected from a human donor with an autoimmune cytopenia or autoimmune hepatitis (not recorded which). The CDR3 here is CASSFDGGTNEKLFF.